The 32 T cell receptor beta chains in this list originate from one sample, sequenced in a study of T-cell reconstitution after alpha-beta-depleted transplantation in children. The TCRbeta library was prepared with unique molecular identifiers. TCRdb recomputed calls from the PCR reads with MiXCR, one row per CDR3 protein. Altogether 480,000 or so distinct CDR3 sequences are present, roughly 10% being singletons, with the ten largest covering 2%. Sequences were derived from PBMCs, sampled before TCRalphabeta/CD19-depleted stem cell transplant. All receptors derive from a child aged 2 to 10 with inherited bone marrow failure, due to receive a stem cell transplant.

This clonotype came up many times. V is TRBV29-1 and J is TRBJ2-1; tentative D call: TRBD2 (6 bases). V lost 8 bases to trimming and J lost 4 bases, with 9 bases between them. This CDR3 spans 11 amino acids. Germline V CDR1 and CDR2: SQVTM, ANQGSEA. CDR3 bases: TGCAGCAGTGGGGGGTACAATGAGCAGTTCTTC. Protein product: CSSGGYNEQFF.

This clonotype was counted many times. The chain uses TRBV20-1 and TRBJ2-2; D is undetermined. Germline values: CDR1 DFQATT, CDR2 SNEGSKA (reference sequence). This CDR3 spans 13 amino acids. V was cut by 6 bases and J by 4 bases, with 12 bases left in between. CDR3: CSANAAITGELFF. For the CDR3, the DNA is TGCAGTGCCAACGCAGCGATCACCGGGGAGCTGTTTTTT.

This clonotype was seen many times. The gene calls are TRBV28 and TRBJ1-2; perhaps TRBD1 as D (5 bases). The ends were cut back, 6 bases at V and 6 bases at J, with 11 bases in the middle. The CDR3 loop spans 12 amino acids. Germline loops: CDR1 MDHEN, CDR2 SYDVKM. The CDR3 protein is CASSLLGDGYTF. The CDR3 coding sequence is TGTGCCAGCAGCCTCCTAGGGGATGGCTACACCTTC.

This clonotype has at least ten counts. The chain couples TRBV20-1 to TRBJ1-2; D is possibly TRBD1 (5 bases). The V gene's germline CDR1 is DFQATT and CDR2 SNEGSKA (reference sequence). The CDR3 is 14 residues long. V was shortened by 2 bases and J by 3 bases, with 13 bases between the two germline ends. CDR3: CSARYPWGDYGYTF. DNA for the CDR3: TGCAGTGCTAGATATCCTTGGGGGGACTATGGCTACACCTTC.

At least ten counts were recorded for this clonotype. This chain connects TRBV3-1 to TRBJ1-5; D gene uncertain. V was shortened by 8 bases and J by 2 bases, with 16 bases between the two germline ends. The CDR3 runs to 15 residues. Germline V gene data show CDR1 as LGHDT and CDR2 as YNNKEL (reference sequence). CDR3 nucleotides: TGTGCCAGCGGATCCCGTGCGGAAGGCAATCAGCCCCAGCATTTT. Protein sequence: CASGSRAEGNQPQHF.

The V gene is TRBV3-1, the J gene TRBJ1-1; D gene unclear. Germline CDR1 LGHDT, CDR2 YNNKEL (reference sequence). The length of the CDR3 is 17 residues. Between the trimmed V and J ends, which lost 3 bases and 3 bases, there was a span of 20 bases. This CDR3 is CASSHFILGLGYTEAFF. The CDR3 nucleotides are TGTGCCAGCAGCCATTTCATCCTAGGCCTCGGGTACACTGAAGCTTTCTTT.

This chain connects TRBV7-9 to TRBJ2-2, with 8 bases that match TRBD2. Germline CDR1 is SEHNR and CDR2 is FQNEAQ (reference sequence). There are 14 residues in the CDR3. The J segment lost 6 bases and the V segment lost 0 bases, leaving 0 bases of the junction unmatched. This CDR3 reads CASSLAGLAGELFF. The CDR3 region has the DNA TGTGCCAGCAGCTTAGCGGGACTAGCCGGGGAGCTGTTTTTT.

This clonotype was counted ten times or more. The chain employs TRBV29-1 and TRBJ2-3, with no clear D. CDR3 length: 12 amino acids. V was clipped by 2 bases and J by 3 bases, with 6 bases between them. CDR1 is SQVTM and CDR2 is ANQGSEA in the germline V gene. CDR3 protein: CSVEQMTDTQYF. DNA of the CDR3: TGCAGCGTTGAACAGATGACAGATACGCAGTATTTT.

This clonotype showed up many times. The chain recombines TRBV4-2 with TRBJ2-3, with TRBD2 matching over 11 bases. The germline V gene encodes CDR1 LGHNA and CDR2 YNFKEQ. This CDR3 region has 18 residues. V was pared by 0 bases and J by 4 bases, with 9 bases of the junction left unmatched. Written as DNA, the CDR3 is TGTGCCAGCAGCCAAGATCTAACTAGCGGGAGATGGTCAGATACGCAGTATTTT. Translation gives CASSQDLTSGRWSDTQYF.

The sample holds many counts of this clonotype. This sequence joins TRBV7-2 and TRBJ2-1; 13 bases align to TRBD2. Per the germline V gene, CDR1 is SGHTA and CDR2 is FQGNSA. This CDR3 has 15 amino acids. Germline trimming cut 5 bases from V and 8 bases from J; bases unmatched to any gene: 6. The CDR3 loop reads CASSLTSGRLDEQFF. CDR3 coding DNA: TGTGCCAGCAGCCTGACTAGCGGGAGGTTAGATGAGCAGTTCTTC.

In the case of this clonotype: A much larger clone differs from this one at a single base, so this may be a read error. The CDR3 ends on some other residue instead of the conserved phenylalanine or tryptophan, so this is likely a read error. The CDR3 protein is CASSQDYGTGGEETQYC. The CDR3, as DNA: TGCGCCAGCAGCCAAGATTACGGGACAGGGGGCGAGGAGACCCAGTACTGC. V and J are TRBV4-3 and TRBJ2-5; 12 nucleotides match TRBD1. In germline, CDR1 is LGHNA, CDR2 YSLEER. This CDR3 contains 17 residues. With V trimmed by 0 bases and J by 5 bases, 7 bases remained unmatched.

This clonotype appeared a few times. The chain employs TRBV3-1 and TRBJ1-1, with 7 bases identical to TRBD1. The CDR3 spans 17 residues. Unmatched junction bases numbered 7, after V lost 0 bases and J lost 0 bases. Germline CDR1 LGHDT, CDR2 YNNKEL (reference sequence). In DNA form, the CDR3 reads TGTGCCAGCAGCCAAGACTGGGGACAGACTTTGAACACTGAAGCTTTCTTT. It codes for CASSQDWGQTLNTEAFF.

As DNA, the CDR3 is TGCGCCAGCAGCTTGGGTCAGGGGCCTAGCGAGCAGTACTTC. Amino acid sequence: CASSLGQGPSEQYF. The V and J genes are TRBV5-1 and TRBJ2-7, with a possible D match to TRBD1 (6 bases). Germline V gene lookup returns CDR1 SGHRS and CDR2 YFSETQ. The V end was cut by 0 bases, the J end by 6 bases, with 13 bases between. The CDR3 runs 14 residues.

The chain links TRBV29-1 to TRBJ2-1; tentatively, D is TRBD1 or TRBD2 (6 bases each). V lost 5 bases to trimming and J lost 0 bases, with 20 bases between them. Germline values: CDR1 SQVTM, CDR2 ANQGSEA. The CDR3 length is 17 residues. In DNA form, the CDR3 reads TGCAGCGTTCGTGGGGGGCTTCCTCAAAGCTCCTACAATGAGCAGTTCTTC. It is translated as CSVRGGLPQSSYNEQFF.

This clonotype has only a few counts. The chain joins TRBV12-3 or TRBV12-4 to TRBJ2-1; tentative D call: TRBD2 (5 bases). V dropped 1 base and J dropped 5 bases, with 15 bases sitting between them. This CDR3 is built from 16 residues. The CDR3 region has the DNA TGTGCCAGCAGTTTAGGCCCGGGAAACTCGGACAATGAGCAGTTCTTC. Amino acids: CASSLGPGNSDNEQFF.

With regard to this clonotype: An end of the junction does not agree with germline; a read error may underlie this. The rearrangement joins TRBV20-1 to TRBJ2-7, with 16 bases aligning to TRBD2. Germline CDR1 DFQATT, CDR2 SNEGSKA (reference sequence). The CDR3 is 17 amino acids. CDR3 protein: CCAREGLAGGRQYEQYF. As DNA, the CDR3 is TGCTGTGCTAGAGAGGGACTAGCGGGAGGGCGCCAATACGAGCAGTACTTC.

This clonotype was detected a few times. Written as DNA, the CDR3 is TGTGCCACCAGTGATTTCCGACTACCAAACACCGGGGAGCTGTTTTTT. As protein: CATSDFRLPNTGELFF. The chain recombines TRBV24-1 with TRBJ2-2, with a tentative D call TRBD2 (5 bases). CDR1 and CDR2 from the germline V gene are KGHDR and SFDVKD. Trimming took off 1 base at V and 2 bases at J, with 10 bases between the two ends. The CDR3 loop spans 16 amino acids.

There are many counts of this clonotype. The V gene is TRBV27, the J gene TRBJ2-3; D unresolved. This CDR3 spans 15 amino acids. Germline CDR1 MNHEY, CDR2 SMNVEV (reference sequence). Trimming removed 4 bases at V and 6 bases at J, with 17 bases between. The CDR3, as DNA: TGTGCCAGCAGTTCCGATAGCAGCCTTCCGGATACGCAGTATTTT. This sequence encodes CASSSDSSLPDTQYF.

This clonotype was counted between two and nine times. The V gene is TRBV7-9, the J gene TRBJ2-7, with a tentative D call TRBD2 (6 bases). The CDR3 is 14 amino acids. Per germline, CDR1 SEHNR and CDR2 FQNEAQ (reference sequence). V shed 7 bases and J shed 3 bases, with 16 bases lying between them. CDR3 sequence: CASTPESSGYEQYF. In nucleotides, the CDR3 is TGTGCCAGCACCCCAGAAAGTAGCGGCTACGAGCAGTACTTC. Complete variable domain (other parts from reference TRBV7-9 and TRBJ2-7): DTGVSQNPRHKITKRGQNVTFRCDPISEHNRLYWYRQTLGQGPEFLTYFQNEAQLEKSRLLSDRFSAERPKGSFSTLEIQRTEQGDSAMYLCASTPESSGYEQYFGPGTRLTVT.

This clonotype was counted at least ten times. The genes are TRBV9 and TRBJ2-1; weak D call: TRBD1 (6 bases). The CDR3 runs 12 residues. V was pared by 2 bases and J by 10 bases, with 10 bases between. The germline gives CDR1 SGDLS, CDR2 YYNGEE. CDR3 sequence (DNA): TGTGCCAGCAGCGTCCCTAGGGGGGAGCAGTTCTTC. This gives the protein CASSVPRGEQFF.

This clonotype showed up many times. The CDR3 loop reads CASSVERTSPSDEQFF. For the CDR3, the DNA is TGTGCCAGCAGCGTTGAGAGGACTAGCCCGTCCGATGAGCAGTTCTTC. The V gene is TRBV9, the J gene TRBJ2-1; TRBD2 matches at 8 bases. The V and J ends lost 2 bases and 8 bases, in that order; junction bases with no gene match: 12. Germline loops: CDR1 SGDLS, CDR2 YYNGEE. The CDR3 extends over 16 amino acids.

In its sample, this clonotype was seen many times. The chain carries TRBV27 and TRBJ2-2; unclear D gene. The germline V and J ends were trimmed by 1 base and 7 bases, with 10 bases remaining between them. Germline V lookup: CDR1 MNHEY, CDR2 SMNVEV (reference sequence). The CDR3 is 14 amino acids. CDR3: CASSLWGVGGELFF. The DNA for the CDR3 is TGTGCCAGCAGTTTATGGGGTGTAGGCGGGGAGCTGTTTTTT.

This clonotype was found a few times. J is TRBJ2-2 and V is TRBV7-8, with 9 nucleotides matching TRBD2. Germline V gene sequence: CDR1 SGHVS, CDR2 FQNEAQ. V lost 5 bases and J lost 6; bases outside the gene matches: 10. The CDR3 sequence is 16 residues long. DNA of the CDR3: TGTGCCAGCAGCATGATAGCGGGAGTAGTCCCCGGGGAGCTGTTTTTT. Protein: CASSMIAGVVPGELFF.

Details on this clonotype: This may arise from a read error, as a much more abundant clone is one base away. V and J are TRBV7-2 and TRBJ2-5; TRBD2 agrees at 7 bases. This CDR3 is built from 16 residues. The V segment lost 5 bases and the J segment 5 bases; nucleotides outside the gene matches: 14. Germline CDR1 reads SGHTA; CDR2 reads FQGNSA. CDR3 coding DNA: TGTGCCAGCAGCGCCCTGGGGAAGGCAGCGGGGGAGACCCAGTACTTC. This codes for CASSALGKAAGETQYF.

The chain has TRBV20-1 and TRBJ2-7, with D possibly TRBD2 on 6 matching bases. Germline-derived CDR1 and CDR2 are DFQATT and SNEGSKA (reference sequence). V lost 7 bases to trimming and J lost 3 bases, with 13 bases between them. CDR3 length: 12 amino acids. The CDR3 coding sequence is TGCAGTGTGACTAGTCGAGTCTACGAGCAGTACTTC. Translated, it gives CSVTSRVYEQYF.

The table lists this clonotype with many counts. This chain joins TRBV7-9 and TRBJ2-1, with D uncertain. CDR3 length equals 17 residues. Germline-derived CDR1 and CDR2 are SEHNR and FQNEAQ (reference sequence). V lost 5 bases and J 5 bases, leaving 22 bases between the germline ends. The CDR3 DNA follows: TGTGCCAGCAGCAACTACCTCGGCTCTGTGGGGAACAATGAGCAGTTCTTC. Amino acids: CASSNYLGSVGNNEQFF.

This clonotype showed up just a few times. The CDR3 sequence is CASSEVSWRSNYEQYF. The CDR3 DNA follows: TGTGCCAGCAGTGAAGTGAGTTGGAGAAGTAACTACGAGCAGTACTTC. The V and J genes are TRBV2 and TRBJ2-7, with D unresolved. CDR3 length: 16 residues. Germline CDR1 SNHLY, CDR2 FYNNEI. The V and J ends lost 1 base and 3 bases respectively, with 16 bases between them.

The chain uses TRBV6-2 or TRBV6-3 and TRBJ2-7, with TRBD2 as a possible D gene (5 bases). This CDR3 is 15 amino acids long. The germline V and J ends were trimmed by 8 bases and 6 bases, with 23 bases remaining between them. Looked up from germline, CDR1 is MNHEY and CDR2 is SVGEGT. The chain's CDR3 is CASSTPRSRGLEQYF. The CDR3 DNA sequence: TGTGCCAGCTCCACCCCGCGGAGTCGGGGTCTCGAGCAGTACTTC.

Many counts were recorded for this clonotype. The V and J genes are TRBV20-1 and TRBJ2-1, with a weak D call TRBD1 (5 bases). CDR1 and CDR2 (germline): DFQATT, SNEGSKA (reference sequence). The CDR3 runs 14 residues. V shed 6 bases and J shed 8 bases, with 20 bases lying between them. The CDR3 reads CSANKIPQGYEQFF. The CDR3 nucleotides read TGCAGTGCAAACAAAATACCGCAGGGTTATGAGCAGTTCTTC.

This clonotype was recorded a few times. The chain recombines TRBV7-6 with TRBJ2-3; no clear D gene. The CDR3 spans 12 residues. Trimming took off 5 bases at V and 6 bases at J, with 9 bases between the two ends. Germline V gene data show CDR1 as SGHVS and CDR2 as FNYEAQ. The CDR3 reads CASSGTADTQYF. CDR3 bases: TGTGCCAGCAGCGGTACAGCGGATACGCAGTATTTT.

This clonotype was observed at least ten times. The V and J genes are TRBV6-5 and TRBJ2-1; 10 positions match TRBD2. Germline V gene lookup returns CDR1 MNHEY and CDR2 SVGAGI. The junction had 4 bases not matched to a gene; V was cut back by 0 bases and J by 2 bases. CDR3 length equals 17 residues. The CDR3 loop is CASSYSSLAGAYNEQFF. CDR3 bases: TGTGCCAGCAGTTACTCAAGTCTAGCGGGAGCCTACAATGAGCAGTTCTTC.

This clonotype was observed many times. The V and J genes are TRBV20-1 and TRBJ1-6; D call uncertain. The CDR3 contains 14 residues. Germline assignment: CDR1 DFQATT and CDR2 SNEGSKA (reference sequence). V was cut by 6 bases and J by 4 bases, with 13 bases left in between. The CDR3 coding sequence is TGCAGTGCGCCGGCACCCAATTATAATTCACCCCTCCACTTT. Translating it yields CSAPAPNYNSPLHF.